Sequencing of this TCR beta chain was carried out in a study of blood T cell repertoires in COVID-19. Study at large: Whether acute or convalescent, the COVID-19 samples came from the United States, Italy and Spain. T cells, B-cell-depleted T cells, or PBMCs provided the cDNA or gDNA that served as material.

From germline, CDR1 is SGHRS and CDR2 YFSETQ. This CDR3 region has 15 residues. Losses at the gene ends were 4 bases for V and 7 bases for J; bases not matched to a gene: 11. As processed by the authors: The authors estimated nucleated cell counts from reference gene primer amplification. TCRdb's table, derived via immunoSEQ multiplex PCR, lists solely in-frame clones and lacks some. The DNA gave D and trimming, while V, J and clone size come from that table. The data hold approximately 190,000 clones, with about 81% observed a single time. Recruited during active infection, patients (from Seattle) were subsequently followed longitudinally.

The V gene is TRBV5-1, the J gene TRBJ2-1, with 7 bases that match TRBD2. Sequenced input: peripheral blood. The receptor was derived from a woman aged 60 to 75 with COVID-19, enrolled during active disease. The CDR3 spells CASSRGTTTGNEQFF. In nucleotides, the CDR3 is TGCGCCAGCAGCCGCGGGACTACTACTGGGAATGAGCAGTTCTTC.